The text below deals with one T cell receptor beta chain. This sample is part of a study of blood T cell repertoires in COVID-19. Looking at the study overall: The United States, Italy and Spain provided the acute and convalescent COVID-19 samples. Sources were T cells, B-cell-depleted T cells, or PBMCs; the material itself was cDNA or gDNA.

V gave up 4 bases and J gave up 6 bases, with 15 bases separating them. The length of the CDR3 is 14 residues. Germline-derived CDR1 and CDR2 are SGHAT and FQNNGV. In the authors' methods: Scientists estimated how many nucleated cells there were by amplifying reference gene primers. TCRdb keeps only in-frame clones here, not all; method: immunoSEQ multiplex PCR. Clone size and the V and J calls come from that table; the DNA yielded D and trimming. The table lists 39,000 or so clones, about four fifths of them singletons. Sequencing used peripheral blood. The V call is TRBV11-2, the J call TRBJ1-2; D is ambiguous. The sequence was collected from a man aged 35-49 years with active or convalescent COVID-19. The CDR3 coding sequence is TGTGCCAGCAGCTCCACCGGGAATCGGAATGGCTACACCTTC. Its protein product is CASSSTGNRNGYTF.